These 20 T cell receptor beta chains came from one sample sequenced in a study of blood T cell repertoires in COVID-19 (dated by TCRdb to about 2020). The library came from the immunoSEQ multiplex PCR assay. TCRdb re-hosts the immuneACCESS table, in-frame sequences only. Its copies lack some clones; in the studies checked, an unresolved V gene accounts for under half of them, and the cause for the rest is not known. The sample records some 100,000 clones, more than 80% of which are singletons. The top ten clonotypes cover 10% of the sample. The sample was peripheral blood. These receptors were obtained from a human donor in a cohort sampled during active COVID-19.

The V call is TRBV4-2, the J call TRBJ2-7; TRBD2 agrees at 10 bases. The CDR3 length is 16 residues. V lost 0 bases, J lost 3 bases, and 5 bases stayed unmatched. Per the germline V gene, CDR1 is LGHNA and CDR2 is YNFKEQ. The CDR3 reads CASSQDYTSGIYEQYF. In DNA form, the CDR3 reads TGTGCCAGCAGCCAAGATTACACTAGCGGGATCTACGAGCAGTACTTC.

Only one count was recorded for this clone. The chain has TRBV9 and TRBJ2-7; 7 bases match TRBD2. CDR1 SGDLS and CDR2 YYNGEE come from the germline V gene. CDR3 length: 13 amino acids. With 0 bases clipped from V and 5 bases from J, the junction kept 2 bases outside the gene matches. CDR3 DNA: TGTGCCAGCAGCGTAGATAGCGGGCACGAGCAGTACTTC. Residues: CASSVDSGHEQYF. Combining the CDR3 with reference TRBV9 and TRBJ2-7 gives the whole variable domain DSGVTQTPKHLITATGQRVTLRCSPRSGDLSVYWYQQSLDQGLQFLIQYYNGEERAKGNILERFSAQQFPDLHSELNLSSLELGDSALYFCASSVDSGHEQYFGPGTRLTVT.

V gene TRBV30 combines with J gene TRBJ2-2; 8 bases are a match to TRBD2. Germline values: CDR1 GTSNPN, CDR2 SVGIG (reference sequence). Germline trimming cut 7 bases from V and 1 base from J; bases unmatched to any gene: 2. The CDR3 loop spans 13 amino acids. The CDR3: CAFSGRNTGELFF. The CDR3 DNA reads TGTGCCTTCAGCGGGAGGAACACCGGGGAGCTGTTTTTT.

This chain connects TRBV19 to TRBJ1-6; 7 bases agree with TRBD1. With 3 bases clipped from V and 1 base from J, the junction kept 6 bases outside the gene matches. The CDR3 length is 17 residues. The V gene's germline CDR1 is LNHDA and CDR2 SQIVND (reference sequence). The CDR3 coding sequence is TGTGCCAGTAGTATCGGACAACAGGGGTCCTATAATTCACCCCTCCACTTT. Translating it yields CASSIGQQGSYNSPLHF.

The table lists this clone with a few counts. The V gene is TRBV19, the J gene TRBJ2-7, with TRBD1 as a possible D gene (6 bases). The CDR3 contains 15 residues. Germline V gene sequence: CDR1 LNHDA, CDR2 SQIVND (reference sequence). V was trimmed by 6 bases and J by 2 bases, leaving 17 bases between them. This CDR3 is CASSKNRDKTYEQYF. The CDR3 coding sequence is TGTGCCAGTAGCAAAAACCGGGACAAGACCTACGAGCAGTACTTC. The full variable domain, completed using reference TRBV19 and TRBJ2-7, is DGGITQSPKYLFRKEGQNVTLSCEQNLNHDAMYWYRQDPGQGLRLIYYSQIVNDFQKGDIAEGYSVSREKKESFPLTVTSAQKNPTAFYLCASSKNRDKTYEQYFGPGTRLTVT.

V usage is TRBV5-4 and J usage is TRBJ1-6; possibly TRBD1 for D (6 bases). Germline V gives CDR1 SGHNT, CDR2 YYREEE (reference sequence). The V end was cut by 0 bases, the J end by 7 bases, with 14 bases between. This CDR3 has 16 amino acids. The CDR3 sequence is CASSLGGRTENSPLHF. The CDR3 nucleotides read TGTGCCAGCAGCTTGGGGGGTCGGACAGAAAATTCACCCCTCCACTTT. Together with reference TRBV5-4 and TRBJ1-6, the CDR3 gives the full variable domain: ETGVTQSPTHLIKTRGQQVTLRCSSQSGHNTVSWYQQALGQGPQFIFQYYREEENGRGNFPPRFSGLQFPNYSSELNVNALELDDSALYLCASSLGGRTENSPLHFGNGTRLTVT.

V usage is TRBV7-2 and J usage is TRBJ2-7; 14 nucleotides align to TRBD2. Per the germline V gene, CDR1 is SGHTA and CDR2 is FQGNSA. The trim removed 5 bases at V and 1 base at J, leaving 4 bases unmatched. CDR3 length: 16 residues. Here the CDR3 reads CASSPGTSGGSYEQYF. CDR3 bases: TGTGCCAGCAGCCCCGGGACTAGCGGGGGTTCCTACGAGCAGTACTTC.

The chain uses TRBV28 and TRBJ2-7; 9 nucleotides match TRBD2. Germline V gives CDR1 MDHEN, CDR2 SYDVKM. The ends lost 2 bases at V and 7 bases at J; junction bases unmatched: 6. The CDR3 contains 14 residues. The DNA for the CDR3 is TGTGCCAGCAGTTTAGCGGGAGGGCCGGGGGAGCAGTACTTC. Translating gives CASSLAGGPGEQYF.

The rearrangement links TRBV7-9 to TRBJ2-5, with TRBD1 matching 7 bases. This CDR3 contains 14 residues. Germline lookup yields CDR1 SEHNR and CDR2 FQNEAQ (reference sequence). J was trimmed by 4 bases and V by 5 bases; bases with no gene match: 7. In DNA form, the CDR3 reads TGTGCCAGCAGCCGCACGACAGGGCTAGAGACCCAGTACTTC. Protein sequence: CASSRTTGLETQYF.

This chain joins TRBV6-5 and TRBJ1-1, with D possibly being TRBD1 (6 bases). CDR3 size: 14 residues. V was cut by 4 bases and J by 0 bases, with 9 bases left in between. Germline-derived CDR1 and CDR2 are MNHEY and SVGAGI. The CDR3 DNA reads TGTGCCAGCAGTTCGGACAGATTGAACACTGAAGCTTTCTTT. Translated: CASSSDRLNTEAFF.

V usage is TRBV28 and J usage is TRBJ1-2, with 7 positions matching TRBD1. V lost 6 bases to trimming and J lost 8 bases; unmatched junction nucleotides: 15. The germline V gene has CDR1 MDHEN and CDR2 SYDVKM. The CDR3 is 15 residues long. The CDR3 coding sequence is TGTGCCAGCAGCACCCCACAGGGGAATTCTAAAGGCTACACCTTC. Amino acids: CASSTPQGNSKGYTF.

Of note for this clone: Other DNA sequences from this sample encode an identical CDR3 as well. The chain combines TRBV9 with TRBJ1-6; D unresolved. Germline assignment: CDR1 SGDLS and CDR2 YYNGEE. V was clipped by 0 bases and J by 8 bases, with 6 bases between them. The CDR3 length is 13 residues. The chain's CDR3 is CASSVDGDSPLHF. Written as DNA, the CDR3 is TGTGCCAGCAGCGTAGATGGAGATTCACCCCTCCACTTT.

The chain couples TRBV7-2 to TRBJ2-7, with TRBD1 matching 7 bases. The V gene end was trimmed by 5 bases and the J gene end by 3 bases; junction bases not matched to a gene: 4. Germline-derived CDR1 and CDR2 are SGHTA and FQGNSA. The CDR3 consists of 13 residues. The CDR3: CASSGRDSYEQYF. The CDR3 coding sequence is TGTGCCAGCAGCGGCCGGGACAGCTACGAGCAGTACTTC.

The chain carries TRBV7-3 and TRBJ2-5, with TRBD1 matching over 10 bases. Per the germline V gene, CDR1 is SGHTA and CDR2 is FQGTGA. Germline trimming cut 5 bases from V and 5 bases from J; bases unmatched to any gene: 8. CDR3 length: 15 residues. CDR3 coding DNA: TGTGCCAGCAGCCTGGGGACAGGGGCGGGGGAGACCCAGTACTTC. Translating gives CASSLGTGAGETQYF. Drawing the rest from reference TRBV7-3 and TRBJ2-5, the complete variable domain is GAGVSQTPSNKVTEKGKYVELRCDPISGHTALYWYRQSLGQGPEFLIYFQGTGAADDSGLPNDRFFAVRPEGSVSTLKIQRTERGDSAVYLCASSLGTGAGETQYFGPGTRLLVL.

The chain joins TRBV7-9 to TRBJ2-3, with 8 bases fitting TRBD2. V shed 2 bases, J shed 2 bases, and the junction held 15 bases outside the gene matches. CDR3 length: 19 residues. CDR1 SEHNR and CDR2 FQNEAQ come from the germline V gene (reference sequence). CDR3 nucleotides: TGTGCCAGCAGCTTACCGCGGGGGGCACCCAAGAGAGACACAGATACGCAGTATTTT. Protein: CASSLPRGAPKRDTDTQYF.

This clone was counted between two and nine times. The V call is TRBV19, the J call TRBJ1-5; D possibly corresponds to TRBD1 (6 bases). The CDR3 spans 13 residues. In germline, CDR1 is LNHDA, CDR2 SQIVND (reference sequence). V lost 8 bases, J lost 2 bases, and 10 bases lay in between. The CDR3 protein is CASVDRGNQPQHF. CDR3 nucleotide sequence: TGTGCCAGTGTGGACAGAGGCAATCAGCCCCAGCATTTT.

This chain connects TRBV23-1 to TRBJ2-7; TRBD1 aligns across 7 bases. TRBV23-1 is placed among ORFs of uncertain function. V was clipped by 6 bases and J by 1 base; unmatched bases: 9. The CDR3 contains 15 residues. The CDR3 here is CASSSGQRSSYEQYF. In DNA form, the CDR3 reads TGCGCCAGCAGCTCGGGACAGAGATCATCCTACGAGCAGTACTTC.

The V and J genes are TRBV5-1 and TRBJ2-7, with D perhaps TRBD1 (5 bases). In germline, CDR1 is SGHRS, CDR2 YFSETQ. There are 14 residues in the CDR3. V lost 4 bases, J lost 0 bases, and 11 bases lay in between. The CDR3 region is CASSQHRGSYEQYF. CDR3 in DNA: TGCGCCAGCAGCCAACATAGGGGCTCCTACGAGCAGTACTTC.

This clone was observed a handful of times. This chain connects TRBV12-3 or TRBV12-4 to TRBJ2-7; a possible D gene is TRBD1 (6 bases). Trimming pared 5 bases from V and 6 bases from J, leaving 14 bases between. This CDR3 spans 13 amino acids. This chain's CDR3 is CASSMTGTGEQYF. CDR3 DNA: TGTGCCAGCAGTATGACAGGCACGGGCGAGCAGTACTTC.

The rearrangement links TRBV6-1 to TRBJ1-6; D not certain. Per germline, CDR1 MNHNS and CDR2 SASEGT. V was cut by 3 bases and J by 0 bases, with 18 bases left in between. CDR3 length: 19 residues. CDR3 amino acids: CASSDFPPAGSSYNSPLHF. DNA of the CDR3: TGTGCCAGCAGTGATTTCCCCCCGGCAGGTAGCTCCTATAATTCACCCCTCCACTTT.